This T cell receptor beta chain was documented in a study of blood T cell repertoires in COVID-19. About the research overall: Acute and convalescent COVID-19 samples came from the United States, Italy and Spain. PBMCs, B-cell-depleted T cells, or T cells were the source of the cDNA or gDNA that made up the material.

Libraries were prepared by immunoSEQ multiplex PCR; TCRdb keeps only in-frame clonotypes and omits some of them. The top ten hold about 4.6% of the sample, which has about 150,000 clones, roughly nine tenths seen once. Trimming removed 1 base from V and 5 bases from J, with 5 bases in between. The CDR3 length is 13 residues. Germline CDR1 reads LNHNV; CDR2 reads YYDKDF (reference sequence). The rearrangement links TRBV15 to TRBJ1-4; D not resolved. Sequencing input: peripheral blood. The clonotype was recovered from a woman aged 60-70 years with active or convalescent COVID-19. CDR3: CATSRAGNEKLFF. The DNA for the CDR3 is TGTGCCACCAGCAGAGCGGGGAATGAAAAACTGTTTTTT.